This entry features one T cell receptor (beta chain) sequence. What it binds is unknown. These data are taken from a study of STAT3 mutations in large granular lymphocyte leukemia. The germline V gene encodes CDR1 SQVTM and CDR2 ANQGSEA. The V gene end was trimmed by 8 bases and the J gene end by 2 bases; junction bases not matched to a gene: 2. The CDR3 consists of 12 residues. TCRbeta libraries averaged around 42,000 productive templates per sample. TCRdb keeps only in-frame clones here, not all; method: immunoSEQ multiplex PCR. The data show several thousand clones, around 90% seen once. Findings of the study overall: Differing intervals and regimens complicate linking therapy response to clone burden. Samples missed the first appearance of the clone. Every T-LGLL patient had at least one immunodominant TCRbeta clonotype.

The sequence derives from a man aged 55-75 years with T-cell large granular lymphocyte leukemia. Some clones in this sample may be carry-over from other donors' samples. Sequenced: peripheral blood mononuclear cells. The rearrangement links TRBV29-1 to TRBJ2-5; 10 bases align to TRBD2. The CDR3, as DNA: TGCAGCATACTAGCGGGACAAGAGACCCAGTACTTC. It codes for CSILAGQETQYF.